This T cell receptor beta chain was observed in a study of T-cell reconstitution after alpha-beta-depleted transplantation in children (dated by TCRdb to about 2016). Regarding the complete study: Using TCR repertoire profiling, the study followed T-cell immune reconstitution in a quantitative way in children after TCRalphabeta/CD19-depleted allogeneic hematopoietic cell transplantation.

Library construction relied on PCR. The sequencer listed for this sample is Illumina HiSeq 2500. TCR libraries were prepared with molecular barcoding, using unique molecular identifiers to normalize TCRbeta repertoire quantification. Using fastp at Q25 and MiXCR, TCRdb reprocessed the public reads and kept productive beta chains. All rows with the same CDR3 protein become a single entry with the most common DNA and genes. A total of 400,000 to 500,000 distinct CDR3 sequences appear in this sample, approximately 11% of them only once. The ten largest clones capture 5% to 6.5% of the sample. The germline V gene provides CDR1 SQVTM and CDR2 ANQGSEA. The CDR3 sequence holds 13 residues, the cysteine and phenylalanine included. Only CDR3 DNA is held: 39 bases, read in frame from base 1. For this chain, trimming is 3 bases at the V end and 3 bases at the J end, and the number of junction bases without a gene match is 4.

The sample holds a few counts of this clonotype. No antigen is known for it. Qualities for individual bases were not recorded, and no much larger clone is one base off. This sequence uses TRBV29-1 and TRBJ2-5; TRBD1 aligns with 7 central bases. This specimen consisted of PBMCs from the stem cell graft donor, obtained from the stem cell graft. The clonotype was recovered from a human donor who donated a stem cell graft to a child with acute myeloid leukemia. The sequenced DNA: TGCAGCGTTGACAGACAGGGAAAAGAGACCCAGTACTTC. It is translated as CSVDRQGKETQYF.